This entry describes one T cell receptor (beta chain). This clonotype was observed many times. Its cognate antigen has yet to be identified. Within one base of it there is no much larger clone, and no base qualities were kept. This record belongs to a study of early T cells in non-severe SARS-CoV-2 infection (dated by TCRdb to the early 2020s). Regarding the complete study: Bulk RNA from unsorted whole blood was used for TCR sequencing, so alpha and beta chains could not be paired.

This was a case-control study nested in a cohort of healthcare workers in London, UK, who had nasopharyngeal swab PCR tests and blood samples taken every week. Healthcare workers were enrolled in the week of the UK lockdown, from 23 to 31 March 2020, and were followed every week for up to about 16 weeks. What the study reported, not specific to this receptor: VDJdb matching was skewed toward anti-spike CD8 responses and likely underestimated virus-specific expansions by missing private and CD4 specificities.

The library came from 5' RACE. The sequencer was a NextSeq 500. Unique molecular identifiers were attached to individual cDNA molecules in the TCR library protocol so that sequencing error and PCR bias could be corrected. Sequencing covered both TCR alpha and beta chains, and within each sample the abundances of alpha and beta sequences were tightly co-correlated. Regarding the original processing steps: V gene, J gene and CDR3 annotation of TCR sequences was performed with Decombinator V4. TCRs were defined as expanded if a significant change between any two time points was detected under a Poisson model with p below 0.0001. TCR abundances were normalised to the total number of TCRs sequenced per sample and were expressed as counts per million. VDJdb, accessed 1 November 2021, was searched for CMV, EBV and SARS-CoV-2 annotated TCRs, with TCRs annotated for multiple antigens excluded. Starting from the raw public reads, TCRdb applied fastp trimming at Q25, assembled clones with MiXCR and retained in-frame beta chains. Identical CDR3 proteins give one entry, which carries the most common genes and DNA. The V and J calls follow TCRdb's processing rather than the paper's. The sample yields tens of thousands of distinct CDR3 sequences; over 3% were counted once. Roughly 3% of the sample comes from the top ten.

This TCR was recovered from an adult who was a healthcare worker with PCR-confirmed SARS-CoV-2 infection or an uninfected control (not recorded which). Source material: whole blood.

At the DNA level, the sequence is TGTGCCAGCAGGGGGACAACGACTAGCACAGATACGCAGTATTTT. It specifies CASRGTTTSTDTQYF. The chain couples TRBV2 to TRBJ2-3; a tentative D match to TRBD1 spans 6 bases. The CDR3 has 15 amino acids, counting the end cysteine and phenylalanine. The retained sequence is limited to the CDR3, 45 bases, with the frame set at the first base. Per the germline V gene, SNHLY is the CDR1 and FYNNEI is the CDR2. V loses 6 bases of germline sequence and J loses 0 bases, and the interval between the two ends is 13 bases.